This entry is about one T cell receptor beta chain. The table came from immunoSEQ multiplex PCR; TCRdb's copy has only in-frame clones and leaves some out. Of some 30,000 clones in the sample, roughly 85% were seen once. Germline CDR1 and CDR2: MNHEY and SMNVEV (reference sequence). The V end was cut by 5 bases, the J end by 4 bases, with 17 bases between. The CDR3 totals 15 residues. This sample was taken from a study of blood T cell repertoires in COVID-19. The origin of this receptor is a man between 60 and 70 years old with active COVID-19. The chain links TRBV27 to TRBJ2-5, with D possibly being TRBD2 (5 bases). The sequenced sample was peripheral blood. The CDR3 is CASSPAPRRAETQYF. CDR3 DNA sequence: TGTGCCAGCAGTCCCGCGCCTAGGCGGGCAGAGACCCAGTACTTC.